This TCR beta chain derives from a study of cytomegalovirus exposure and HLA in healthy donors. With regard to this clone: Its antigen remains unknown.

This CDR3 has 16 amino acids. J was trimmed by 4 bases and V by 4 bases; bases with no gene match: 12. The V gene's germline CDR1 is MNHEY and CDR2 SVGAGI. Amplification used 60 Vbeta primers and 13 Jbeta primers. Study processing details: As a later analysis found, there were tens of millions of unique TCR beta chains, of which some 9.9 million were shared. Sequencing used immunoSEQ multiplex PCR; TCRdb keeps in-frame clones, though not all of them. That table is the source of V, J and clone size, and D and trimming were worked out from the DNA. Found here are a few hundred thousand clones, about 78% of them singletons; the top ten hold just under 3%. Study-wide findings and caveats: A classifier reportedly called cytomegalovirus status with high sensitivity and specificity. The availability of immune exposure information extended only to CMV serostatus. The authors considered a cluster of highly shared sequence variants likely to be a sequencing artifact.

Sequencing used PBMCs. The gene calls are TRBV6-5 and TRBJ1-2; TRBD1 agrees at 7 bases. The clonotype was recovered from a woman between 25 and 40 years old in good health and CMV-seronegative. The CDR3 sequence: CASSSHPDRAGYGYTF. In nucleotides, the CDR3 is TGTGCCAGCAGTTCCCACCCCGACAGGGCGGGCTATGGCTACACCTTC.